The rows below give T cell receptor beta chains drawn from one sample of a study of human T cells and chemical hapten exposure. A single record per CDR3 protein comes from TCRdb applying MiXCR to the RACE reads. Among roughly 38,000 distinct CDR3 sequences listed, more than 8% were seen once. Sequenced material: whole blood, taken in connection with sensitization to the hapten diphenylcyclopropenone (DPC). The source is a man aged 45-60 years with alopecia areata. Some clones in this sample may be carry-over from other donors' samples. Each CDR3 is given with its conserved first and last residue. A D gene is named only where the DNA matches it firmly. For some rows the clone size is stated as once, few or many, or as a class when expanded; others skip it.

v_gene	abundance	j_gene	d_gene	CDR3nt	CDR3aa
TRBV4-1	many	TRBJ1-1	TRBD1	TGCGCCAGCAGCCCCCTGACAGGGCAGAACACTGAAGCTTTCTTT	CASSPLTGQNTEAFF
TRBV28	few	TRBJ2-7	TRBD1	TGTGCCAGCAGTACGTCACAGGGGGGCTCCGAGCAGTACTTC	CASSTSQGGSEQYF
TRBV30	NA	TRBJ2-2	NA	TGTGCCCGGGGCTTGTACACCGGGGAGCTGTTTTTT	CARGLYTGELFF
TRBV7-2	NA	TRBJ2-5	TRBD2	TGTGCCAGCAGCTTAGCGGAAGTAGCGGGACAAGAGACCCAGTACTTC	CASSLAEVAGQETQYF
TRBV6-2/TRBV6-3	many	TRBJ2-7	NA	TGTGCCACCCTTGAGGGTCGAGAGCAGTACTTC	CATLEGREQYF
TRBV3-1	NA	TRBJ1-1	TRBD1	TGTGCCAGCAGCCAAGAGGGGACAGGGAACACTGAAGCTTTCTTT	CASSQEGTGNTEAFF
TRBV4-1	many	TRBJ2-5	TRBD2	TGCGCCAGCAGCCAAGGACTAGCGCAAGAGACCCAGTACTTC	CASSQGLAQETQYF
TRBV7-9	few	TRBJ2-1	NA	TGTGCCAGCAGCTTAGCGCGAAGTTCGGGAGAGTTCTTC	CASSLARSSGEFF
TRBV5-1	NA	TRBJ2-7	NA	TGCGCCAGCAGCGAAGGGTCGACCTACGAGCAGTACTTC	CASSEGSTYEQYF
TRBV2	few	TRBJ2-1	TRBD2	TGTGCCAGCAGTGAAGGTCTAGCGGGATACGATAGTAATGAGCAGTTCTTC	CASSEGLAGYDSNEQFF
TRBV6-2/TRBV6-3	many	TRBJ2-7	NA	TGTGCCAGCAGTGCGACAGAGAACTACGAGCAGTACTTC	CASSATENYEQYF
TRBV6-5	many	TRBJ1-5	TRBD1	TGTGCCAGCAGTCCTTCGGGGCGACAGGGGTATCAGCCCCAGCATTTT	CASSPSGRQGYQPQHF
TRBV4-2	NA	TRBJ2-1	TRBD2	TGTGCCAGCAGCCAGGCCATGGGACTAGCGGTAAATGAGCAGTTCTTC	CASSQAMGLAVNEQFF
TRBV20-1	few	TRBJ2-7	NA	TGCAGTGCTAGAGATGGGGGGATATGGGATGGGGAGCAGTACTTC	CSARDGGIWDGEQYF
TRBV11-2	many	TRBJ2-5	NA	TGTGCCAGCAGCTTAGATAGGAAAAGCGAGACCCAGTACTTC	CASSLDRKSETQYF
TRBV6-5	few	TRBJ1-2	NA	TGTGCCAGCAGTTACTCGACGACAGCTCCCTATGGCTACACCTTC	CASSYSTTAPYGYTF
TRBV11-2	many	TRBJ2-1	NA	TGTGCCAGCAGCTTAGCTGAGATTGAGCAGTTCTTC	CASSLAEIEQFF
TRBV10-3	few	TRBJ2-1	TRBD1	TGTGCCATCAGTGGACAGGGAAGGGACAATGAGCAGTTCTTC	CAISGQGRDNEQFF
TRBV28	few	TRBJ2-7	NA	TGTGCCAGCAGTTCATCCGGGACCCGCGAGCAGTACTTC	CASSSSGTREQYF
TRBV10-3	many	TRBJ1-1	NA	TGTGCCATCAGTGAGACAAGGAACACTGAAGCTTTCTTT	CAISETRNTEAFF
TRBV7-2	many	TRBJ2-1	TRBD2	TGTGCCAGCAGCCGCCCAGCAGGTGGACTAGCGGGAGAGGTTGAGCAGTTCTTC	CASSRPAGGLAGEVEQFF
TRBV7-2	few	TRBJ2-5	NA	TGTGCCAGCAGCTTATCGGGCCAAGAGACCCAGTACTTC	CASSLSGQETQYF
TRBV3-1	NA	TRBJ2-2	NA	TGTGCCAGCAGCCAATTCGGCGGTACCGGGGAGCTGTTTTTT	CASSQFGGTGELFF
TRBV20-1	NA	TRBJ2-3	TRBD2	TGCAGTGCAGATTACGGACTAGGTTGGGATACGCAGTATTTT	CSADYGLGWDTQYF
TRBV28	many	TRBJ2-5	TRBD2	TGTGCCAGCAGTCCCCGGGACTACCATTTTGAGACCCAGTACTTC	CASSPRDYHFETQYF
TRBV7-2	many	TRBJ2-3	NA	TGTGCCAGCAGCCCGGACAGTTTAGGCACAGATACGCAGTATTTT	CASSPDSLGTDTQYF
TRBV6-2/TRBV6-3	NA	TRBJ2-7	TRBD1	TGTGCCAGCAGTCCCGGGACAGGGATCTACGAGCAGTACTTC	CASSPGTGIYEQYF
TRBV2	many	TRBJ2-7	NA	TGTGCCAGCCAATCATCCCCCTCCTACGAGCAGTACTTC	CASQSSPSYEQYF
TRBV28	many	TRBJ1-5	NA	TGTGCCAGCAGTTTTCGAGGGATCGGTTCGGGTCAGCCCCAGCATTTT	CASSFRGIGSGQPQHF
TRBV19	NA	TRBJ1-1	NA	TGTGCCAGTACCTGGGGGAGGGGGAGCACTGAAGCTTTCTTT	CASTWGRGSTEAFF
TRBV3-1	few	TRBJ2-7	TRBD2	TGTGCCAGCAGCCCGGGACTAGCGGGAGCTGGCGAGCAGTACTTC	CASSPGLAGAGEQYF
TRBV19	few	TRBJ2-1	TRBD1	TGTGCCAGTAGGGTTGGGACAGGGGTTTTCAATGAGCAGTTCTTC	CASRVGTGVFNEQFF
TRBV5-1	NA	TRBJ2-3	NA	TGCGCCAGCAGCTTGGAACCCACTAGCACAGATACGCAGTATTTT	CASSLEPTSTDTQYF
TRBV4-1	NA	TRBJ2-7	NA	TGCGCCAGCAGCCAAGATCGGACGGGAGTGGGGGAGCAGTACTTC	CASSQDRTGVGEQYF
TRBV9	many	TRBJ1-2	TRBD1	TGTGCCAGCAGCGTAGCGGGGACAGGGTATGGCTACACCTTC	CASSVAGTGYGYTF
TRBV5-4	many	TRBJ2-4	NA	TGTGCCAGCAGCTTGGGACAGGCCAAAAACATTCAGTACTTC	CASSLGQAKNIQYF
TRBV7-9	NA	TRBJ2-7	NA	TGTGCCAGCAGCCTCAGCACCTTGTCCGAGCAGTACTTC	CASSLSTLSEQYF
TRBV4-1	few	TRBJ2-7	NA	TGCGCCAGCAGCCAAATCTGGGGAAACGAGCAGTACTTC	CASSQIWGNEQYF
TRBV9	few	TRBJ2-2	NA	TGTGCCAGCAGCGTAGGCGGTCTTTCCGGGGAGCTGTTTTTT	CASSVGGLSGELFF
TRBV19	many	TRBJ2-5	NA	TGTGCCAGTAGTCCCGGACAGAGACAAGAGACCCAGTACTTC	CASSPGQRQETQYF